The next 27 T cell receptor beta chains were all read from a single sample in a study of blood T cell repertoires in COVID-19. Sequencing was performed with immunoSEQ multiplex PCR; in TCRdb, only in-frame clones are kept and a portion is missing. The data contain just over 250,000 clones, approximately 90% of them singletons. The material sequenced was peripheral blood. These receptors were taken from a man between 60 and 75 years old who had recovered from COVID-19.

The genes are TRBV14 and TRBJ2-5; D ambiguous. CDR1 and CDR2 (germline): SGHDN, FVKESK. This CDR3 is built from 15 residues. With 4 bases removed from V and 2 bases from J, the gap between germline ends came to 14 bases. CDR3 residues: CASSPTAQRQETQYF. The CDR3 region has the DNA TGTGCCAGCAGCCCTACCGCCCAGAGGCAAGAGACCCAGTACTTC.

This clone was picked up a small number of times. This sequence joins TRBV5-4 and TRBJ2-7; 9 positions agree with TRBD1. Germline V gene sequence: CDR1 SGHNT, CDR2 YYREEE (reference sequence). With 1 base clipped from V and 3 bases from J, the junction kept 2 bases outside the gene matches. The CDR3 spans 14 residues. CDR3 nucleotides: TGTGCCAGCAGCTTGTGGGACAGGGACTACGAGCAGTACTTC. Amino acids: CASSLWDRDYEQYF.

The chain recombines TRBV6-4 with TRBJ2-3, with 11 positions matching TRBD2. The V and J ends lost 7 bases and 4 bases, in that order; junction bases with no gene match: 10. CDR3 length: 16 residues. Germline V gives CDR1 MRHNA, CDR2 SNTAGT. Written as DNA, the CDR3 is TGTGCCAGCATCATTAGCGGGGGGGTCGTGCCAGATACGCAGTATTTT. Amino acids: CASIISGGVVPDTQYF.

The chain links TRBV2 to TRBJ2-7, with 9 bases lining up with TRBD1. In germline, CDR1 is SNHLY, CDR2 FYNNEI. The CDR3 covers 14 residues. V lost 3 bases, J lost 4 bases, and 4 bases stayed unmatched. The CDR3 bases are TGTGCCAGCAGTGACCACAGGGGGCGGTACGAGCAGTACTTC. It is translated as CASSDHRGRYEQYF.

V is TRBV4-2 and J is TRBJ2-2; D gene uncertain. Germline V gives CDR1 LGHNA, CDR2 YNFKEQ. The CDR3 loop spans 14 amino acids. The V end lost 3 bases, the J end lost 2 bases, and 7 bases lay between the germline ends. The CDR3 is CASSQRQNTGELFF. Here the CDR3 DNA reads TGTGCCAGCAGCCAGCGACAAAACACCGGGGAGCTGTTTTTT.

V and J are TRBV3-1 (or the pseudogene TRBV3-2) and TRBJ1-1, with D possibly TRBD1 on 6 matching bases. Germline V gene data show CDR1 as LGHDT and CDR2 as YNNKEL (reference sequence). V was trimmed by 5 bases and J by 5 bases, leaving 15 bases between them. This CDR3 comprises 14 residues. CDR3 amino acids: CASSSQQGGTEAFF. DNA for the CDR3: TGTGCCAGCAGCTCCCAACAGGGAGGGACTGAAGCTTTCTTT.

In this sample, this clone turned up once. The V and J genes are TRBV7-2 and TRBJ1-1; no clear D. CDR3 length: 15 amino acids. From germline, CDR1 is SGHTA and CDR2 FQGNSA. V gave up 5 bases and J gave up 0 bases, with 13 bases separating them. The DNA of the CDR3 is TGTGCCAGCAGCCCAACCAGACACTTGAACACTGAAGCTTTCTTT. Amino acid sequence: CASSPTRHLNTEAFF.

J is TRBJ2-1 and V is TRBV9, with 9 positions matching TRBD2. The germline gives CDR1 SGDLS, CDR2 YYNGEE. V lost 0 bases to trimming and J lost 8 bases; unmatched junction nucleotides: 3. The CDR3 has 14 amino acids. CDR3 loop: CASSVELAGHEQFF. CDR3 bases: TGTGCCAGCAGCGTAGAACTAGCGGGCCATGAGCAGTTCTTC.

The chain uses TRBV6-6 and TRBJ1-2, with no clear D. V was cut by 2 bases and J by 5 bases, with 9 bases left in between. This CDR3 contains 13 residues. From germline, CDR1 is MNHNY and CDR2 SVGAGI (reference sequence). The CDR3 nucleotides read TGTGCCAGCAGTTACAACCCAGATTATGGCTACACCTTC. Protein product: CASSYNPDYGYTF.

The CDR3 loop is CASSLVGQGFYEQFF. CDR3 in DNA: TGCGCCAGCAGCTTGGTGGGACAGGGTTTCTATGAGCAGTTCTTC. The V call is TRBV5-1, the J call TRBJ2-1; 9 nucleotides agree with TRBD1. Germline CDR1 reads SGHRS; CDR2 reads YFSETQ. The CDR3 runs 15 residues. After removal of 0 bases from V and 8 bases from J, the junction contained 6 bases not matched to a gene.

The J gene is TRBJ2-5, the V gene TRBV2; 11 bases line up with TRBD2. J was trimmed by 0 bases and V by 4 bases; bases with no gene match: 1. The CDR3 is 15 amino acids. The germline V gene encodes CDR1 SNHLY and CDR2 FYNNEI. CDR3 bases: TGTGCCAGCAGTGGACTAGCGGGGAACCAAGAGACCCAGTACTTC. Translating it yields CASSGLAGNQETQYF.

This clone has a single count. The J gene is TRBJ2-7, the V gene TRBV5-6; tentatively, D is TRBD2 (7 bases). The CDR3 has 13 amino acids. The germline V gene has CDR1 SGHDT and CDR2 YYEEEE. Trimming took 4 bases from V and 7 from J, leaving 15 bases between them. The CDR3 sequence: CASSPGRGGEQYF. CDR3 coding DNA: TGTGCCAGCAGCCCCGGTAGGGGGGGGGAGCAGTACTTC.

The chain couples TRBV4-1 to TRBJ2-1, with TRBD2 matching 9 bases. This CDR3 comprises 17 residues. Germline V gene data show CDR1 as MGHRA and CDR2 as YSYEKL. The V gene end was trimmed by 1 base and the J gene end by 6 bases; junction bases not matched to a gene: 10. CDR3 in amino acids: CASSQGPLAGPRNEQFF. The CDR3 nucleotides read TGCGCCAGCAGCCAAGGACCCCTAGCGGGGCCCCGCAATGAGCAGTTCTTC.

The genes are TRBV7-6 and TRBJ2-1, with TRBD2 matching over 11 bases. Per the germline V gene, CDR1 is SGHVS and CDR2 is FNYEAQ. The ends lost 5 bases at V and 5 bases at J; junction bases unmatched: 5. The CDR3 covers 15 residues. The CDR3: CASSPGTSGNNEQFF. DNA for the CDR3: TGTGCCAGCAGCCCCGGGACTAGCGGAAACAATGAGCAGTTCTTC.

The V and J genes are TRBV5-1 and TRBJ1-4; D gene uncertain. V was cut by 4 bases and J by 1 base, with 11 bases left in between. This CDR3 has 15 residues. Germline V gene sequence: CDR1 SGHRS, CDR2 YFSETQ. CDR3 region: CASSSGMGTNEKLFF. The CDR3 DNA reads TGCGCCAGCAGCAGCGGAATGGGAACTAATGAAAAACTGTTTTTT.

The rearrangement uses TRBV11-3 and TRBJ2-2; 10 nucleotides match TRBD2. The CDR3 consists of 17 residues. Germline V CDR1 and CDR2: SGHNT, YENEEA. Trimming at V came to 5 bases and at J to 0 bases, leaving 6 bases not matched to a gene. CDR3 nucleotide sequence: TGTGCCAGCAGCGTAGCGGGGGGTTACGCGAACACCGGGGAGCTGTTTTTT. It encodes CASSVAGGYANTGELFF.

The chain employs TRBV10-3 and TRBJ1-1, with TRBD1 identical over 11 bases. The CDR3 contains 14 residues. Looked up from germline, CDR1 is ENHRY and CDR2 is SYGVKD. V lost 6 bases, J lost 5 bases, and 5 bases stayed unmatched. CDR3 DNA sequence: TGTGCCATCAGAACCGGGACAGGGGGTACTGAAGCTTTCTTT. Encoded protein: CAIRTGTGGTEAFF.

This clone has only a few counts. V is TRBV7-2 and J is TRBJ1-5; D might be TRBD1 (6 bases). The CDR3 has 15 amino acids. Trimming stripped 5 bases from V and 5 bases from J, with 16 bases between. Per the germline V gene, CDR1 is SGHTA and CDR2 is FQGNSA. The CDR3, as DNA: TGTGCCAGCAGCACCGCCAGGACAGACGATCAGCCCCAGCATTTT. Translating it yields CASSTARTDDQPQHF.

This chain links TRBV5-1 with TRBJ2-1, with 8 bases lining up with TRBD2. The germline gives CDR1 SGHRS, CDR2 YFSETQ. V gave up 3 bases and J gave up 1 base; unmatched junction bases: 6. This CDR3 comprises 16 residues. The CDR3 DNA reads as TGCGCCAGCAGCTCCTTAGGACTAGCATCCTACAATGAGCAGTTCTTC. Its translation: CASSSLGLASYNEQFF.

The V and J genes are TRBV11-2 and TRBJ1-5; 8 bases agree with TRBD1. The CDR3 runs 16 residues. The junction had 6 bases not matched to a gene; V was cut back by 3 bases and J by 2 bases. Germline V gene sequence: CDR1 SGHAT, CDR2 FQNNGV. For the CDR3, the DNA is TGTGCCAGCAGCTTGGGAGACAGGGGCGGCAATCAGCCCCAGCATTTT. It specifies CASSLGDRGGNQPQHF.

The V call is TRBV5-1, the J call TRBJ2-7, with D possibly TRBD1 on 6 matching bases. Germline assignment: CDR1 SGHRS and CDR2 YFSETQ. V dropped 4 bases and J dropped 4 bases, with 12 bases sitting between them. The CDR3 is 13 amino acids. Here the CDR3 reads CASSIGTPYEQYF. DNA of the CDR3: TGCGCCAGCAGCATAGGGACACCTTACGAGCAGTACTTC.

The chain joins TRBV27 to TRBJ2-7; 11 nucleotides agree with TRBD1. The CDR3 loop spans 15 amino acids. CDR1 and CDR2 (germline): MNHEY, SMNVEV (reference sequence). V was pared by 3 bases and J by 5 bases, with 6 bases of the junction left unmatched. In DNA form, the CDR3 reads TGTGCCAGCAGTTTTTCCCGGACAGGGGGCCACGAGCAGTACTTC. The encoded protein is CASSFSRTGGHEQYF.

CDR3 sequence (DNA): TGTGCCAGCATACGGACAGGGGTTAGTGAAAAACTGTTTTTT. It specifies CASIRTGVSEKLFF. This chain uses TRBV6-5 with TRBJ1-4; 9 bases agree with TRBD1. The CDR3 totals 14 residues. The V and J ends lost 7 bases and 7 bases, in that order; junction bases with no gene match: 7. Looked up from germline, CDR1 is MNHEY and CDR2 is SVGAGI.

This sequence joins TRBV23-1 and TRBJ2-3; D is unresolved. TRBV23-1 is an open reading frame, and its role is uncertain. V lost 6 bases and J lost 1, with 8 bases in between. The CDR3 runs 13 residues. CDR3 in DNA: TGCGCCAGCAGCCGTGACTGCACAGATACGCAGTATTTT. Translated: CASSRDCTDTQYF.

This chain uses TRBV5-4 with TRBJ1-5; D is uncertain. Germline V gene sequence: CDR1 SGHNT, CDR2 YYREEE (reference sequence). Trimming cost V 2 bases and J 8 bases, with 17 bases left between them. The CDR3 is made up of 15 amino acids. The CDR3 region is CASSLYTESQKPQHF. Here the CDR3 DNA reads TGTGCCAGCAGCTTATACACAGAGTCTCAAAAGCCCCAGCATTTT.

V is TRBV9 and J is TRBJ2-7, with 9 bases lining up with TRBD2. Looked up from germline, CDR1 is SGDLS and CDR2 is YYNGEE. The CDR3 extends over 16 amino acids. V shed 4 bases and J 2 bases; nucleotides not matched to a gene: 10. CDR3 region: CASSPFPSGATYEQYF. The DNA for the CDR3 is TGTGCCAGCAGCCCCTTTCCTAGCGGGGCAACCTACGAGCAGTACTTC.

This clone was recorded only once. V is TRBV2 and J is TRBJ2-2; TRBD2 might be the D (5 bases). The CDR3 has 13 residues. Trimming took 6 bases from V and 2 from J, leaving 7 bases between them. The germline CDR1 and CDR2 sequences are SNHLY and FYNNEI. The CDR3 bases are TGTGCCAGCAGGAGGGAAAACACCGGGGAGCTGTTTTTT. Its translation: CASRRENTGELFF.